A single sample is the source of the 3 T cell receptor beta chains below, sequenced in a study of blood T cell repertoires in COVID-19. The data were produced by immunoSEQ multiplex PCR, yet TCRdb's version contains in-frame clones alone and is incomplete. Of 100,000 to 150,000 clones listed, nearly 90% are singletons. Sequenced sample: peripheral blood. The receptors shown here come from an older woman with COVID-19, enrolled during active disease.

A single count supports this clone. This chain uses TRBV7-2 with TRBJ1-2; TRBD1 matches 10 bases. In germline, CDR1 is SGHTA, CDR2 FQGNSA. J gave up 2 bases and V 7 bases, and 4 bases lay outside the gene matches. This CDR3 has 14 residues. CDR3 protein: CASNMDRGNYGYTF. CDR3 sequence (DNA): TGTGCCAGCAACATGGACAGGGGGAACTATGGCTACACCTTC.

The V call is TRBV9, the J call TRBJ1-3; TRBD1 is a possible D gene (6 bases). This CDR3 contains 14 residues. Germline assignment: CDR1 SGDLS and CDR2 YYNGEE. Trimming removed 3 bases at V and 0 bases at J, with 7 bases between. CDR3 protein: CASSDRVSGNTIYF. Here the CDR3 DNA reads TGTGCCAGCAGCGACAGGGTCTCTGGAAACACCATATATTTT.

This sequence joins TRBV5-4 and TRBJ2-5, with TRBD2 matching over 8 bases. With V trimmed by 2 bases and J by 2 bases, 2 bases remained unmatched. The CDR3 has 14 amino acids. Germline V lookup: CDR1 SGHNT, CDR2 YYREEE (reference sequence). The CDR3 DNA follows: TGTGCCAGCAGCTTCAGCGGGGGACAAGAGACCCAGTACTTC. Residues: CASSFSGGQETQYF.